This record concerns one T cell receptor (beta chain) sequence. The CDR3 loop spans 14 amino acids. With 0 bases clipped from V and 5 bases from J, the junction kept 5 bases outside the gene matches. CDR1 and CDR2 (germline): SGDLS, YYNGEE. This specimen belongs to a study of blood T cell repertoires in COVID-19. As for the study in general: Samples of COVID-19 (acute and convalescent) were obtained from the United States, Italy and Spain.

Followed over time, Seattle patients had been enrolled while infection was active. Authors' methods: How many nucleated cells were present was estimated from reference gene primer amplification. Clones were sequenced by immunoSEQ multiplex PCR, and TCRdb holds only the in-frame ones, with some missing. V and J calls and clone size are given by that table; D and trimming were obtained from the DNA. The table has around 290,000 clones, approximately 90% seen once. This TCR was sampled from a woman aged 25 to 39 with COVID-19, enrolled during active disease. The sequenced material came from peripheral blood. The gene calls are TRBV9 and TRBJ2-7, with TRBD2 matching 7 bases. Here the CDR3 DNA reads TGTGCCAGCAGCGTAGGGACTAGTAGTAACGAGCAGTACTTC. It yields the protein CASSVGTSSNEQYF. The full variable domain, rest sourced from reference TRBV9 and TRBJ2-7, is DSGVTQTPKHLITATGQRVTLRCSPRSGDLSVYWYQQSLDQGLQFLIQYYNGEERAKGNILERFSAQQFPDLHSELNLSSLELGDSALYFCASSVGTSSNEQYFGPGTRLTVT.